This TCR beta chain emerged from a study of graft-versus-host responses after intestinal transplantation. CDR1 is MNHEY and CDR2 is SVGAGI in the germline V gene. CDR3 size: 15 residues. Trimming cost V 6 bases and J 5 bases; bases outside gene matches: 8. Repertoires were generated with immunoSEQ multiplex PCR, while TCRdb's copy carries only in-frame clones and drops some. The data contain 1,200 to 1,500 clones, more than 75% of them singletons. This material consisted of PBMCs, taken 33 to 35 days after intestinal transplant. The V gene is TRBV6-5, the J gene TRBJ2-5; 11 nucleotides match TRBD2. This sequence originates from a human patient who received an intestinal transplant, so some T cells may come from the graft donor. The CDR3 coding sequence is TGTGCCAGCAGCTGGATAGCGGGGGGGCAGGAGACCCAGTACTTC. This codes for CASSWIAGGQETQYF.